The entry below gives a single TCR beta chain sequence along with its context. The germline gives CDR1 ENHRY, CDR2 SYGVKD. V lost 2 bases to trimming and J lost 2 bases; unmatched junction nucleotides: 3. The length of the CDR3 is 15 residues. The data were obtained in a study of blood T cell repertoires in COVID-19. For the study at large: Acute-phase and convalescent COVID-19 samples originated in the United States, Italy and Spain. PBMCs, B-cell-depleted T cells, or T cells provided the cDNA or gDNA that made up the material.

Authors' methods: How many nucleated cells were present was estimated from reference gene primer amplification. The table came from immunoSEQ multiplex PCR; TCRdb's copy has only in-frame clones and leaves some out. Clonal size and the V and J genes are those of that table, whereas D and trimming came from the DNA. The table records tens of thousands of clones, under 85% of them present only once. The TCR was taken from an elderly woman with acute or convalescent COVID-19. Sequences were obtained from peripheral blood. The chain combines TRBV10-3 with TRBJ2-1; 7 nucleotides agree with TRBD2. CDR3 nucleotide sequence: TGTGCCATCAGTGAGATGGGACTACCCTACAATGAGCAGTTCTTC. Its translation is CAISEMGLPYNEQFF.